This TCR beta chain was sequenced for a study of T cell repertoires in cytomegalovirus infection. About the study: Indicated by public TCR beta signatures were CMV infection and matching HLA type.

TCRdb reanalysed the reads using MiXCR and keeps one entry per CDR3 protein. The table includes more than 85,000 distinct CDR3 sequences, about 28% detected once. Study results and caveats: Public TCR beta family frequency separated CMV-and-HLA carriers, including in an independent cohort. The ex vivo response was dominated by HLA-C-restricted CMV-specific TCR beta clonotypes.

This clonotype was observed a handful of times. Its antigen is unknown. This CDR3 comprises 15 residues. Germline V gives CDR1 MNHEY, CDR2 SVGAGI. V lost 0 bases and J lost 7, with 12 bases in between. This clonotype was obtained from a human donor in good health (CMV status not recorded). Some clones in this sample may be carry-over from other donors' samples. The J gene is TRBJ1-4, the V gene TRBV6-5; a weak D match, TRBD1 (5 bases). Sequencing used CD8+ T cells from cultured PBMCs, obtained from culture after CMV antigen stimulation. The CDR3 DNA follows: TGTGCCAGCAGTTACTCGATCGGGGGAGCTGAAAAACTGTTTTTT. Protein: CASSYSIGGAEKLFF.